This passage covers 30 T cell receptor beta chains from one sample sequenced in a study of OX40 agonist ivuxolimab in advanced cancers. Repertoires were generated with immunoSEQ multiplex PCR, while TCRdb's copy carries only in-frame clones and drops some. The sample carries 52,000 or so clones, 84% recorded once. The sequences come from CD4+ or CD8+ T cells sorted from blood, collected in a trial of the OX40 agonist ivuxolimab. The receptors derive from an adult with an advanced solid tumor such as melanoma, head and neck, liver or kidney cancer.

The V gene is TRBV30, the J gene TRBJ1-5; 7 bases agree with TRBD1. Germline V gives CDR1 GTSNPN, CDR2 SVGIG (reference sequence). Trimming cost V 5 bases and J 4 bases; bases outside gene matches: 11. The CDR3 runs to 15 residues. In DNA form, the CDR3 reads TGTGCCTGGGGGGAGGGGGCGAGGGTTAATCAGCCCCAGCATTTT. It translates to CAWGEGARVNQPQHF.

The CDR3 sequence is CASSQDLGQTYSNQPQHF. In DNA form, the CDR3 reads TGTGCCAGCAGCCAAGATCTGGGACAGACATATAGCAATCAGCCCCAGCATTTT. The J gene is TRBJ1-5, the V gene TRBV4-2, with TRBD1 identical over 7 bases. The V and J ends lost 0 bases and 0 bases, in that order; junction bases with no gene match: 8. Germline-derived CDR1 and CDR2 are LGHNA and YNFKEQ. This CDR3 has 18 residues.

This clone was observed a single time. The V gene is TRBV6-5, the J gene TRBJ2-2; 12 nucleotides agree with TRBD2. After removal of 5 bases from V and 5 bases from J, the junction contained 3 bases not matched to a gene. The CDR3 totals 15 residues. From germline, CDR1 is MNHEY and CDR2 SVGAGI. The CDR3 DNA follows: TGTGCCAGCAGTCCTAGCGGGGGGGCTACCGGGGAGCTGTTTTTT. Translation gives CASSPSGGATGELFF.

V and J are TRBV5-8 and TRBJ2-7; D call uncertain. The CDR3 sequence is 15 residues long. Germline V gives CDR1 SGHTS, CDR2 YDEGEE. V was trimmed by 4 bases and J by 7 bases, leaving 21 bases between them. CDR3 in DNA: TGTGCCAGCAGCAGGAAGGGCTGGCAACCGTCGGAGCAGTACTTC. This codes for CASSRKGWQPSEQYF.

The CDR3 loop is CASSPRREGLGGYTF. The CDR3 DNA sequence: TGTGCCAGCAGCCCGAGGAGGGAGGGCCTTGGGGGCTACACCTTC. V usage is TRBV9 and J usage is TRBJ1-2; the D is unclear. The CDR3 has 15 amino acids. Trimming took 4 bases from V and 8 from J, leaving 21 bases between them. In germline, CDR1 is SGDLS, CDR2 YYNGEE.

This chain's CDR3 is CASSVGSSSYEQYF. The CDR3 DNA sequence: TGTGCCAGCAGCGTAGGTAGCAGCTCCTACGAGCAGTACTTC. The V call is TRBV9, the J call TRBJ2-7; the D is unclear. The CDR3 has 14 amino acids. V lost 0 bases and J lost 0, with 7 bases in between. Germline CDR1 SGDLS, CDR2 YYNGEE.

CDR3 sequence (DNA): TGCGCCAGCACCAACGGACTAGCGGGGACTAGCGGGGAGCTGTTTTTT. Translation gives CASTNGLAGTSGELFF. The chain carries TRBV4-1 and TRBJ2-2, with 12 positions matching TRBD2. The CDR3 spans 16 residues. After removal of 7 bases from V and 7 bases from J, the junction contained 10 bases not matched to a gene. Germline-derived CDR1 and CDR2 are MGHRA and YSYEKL.

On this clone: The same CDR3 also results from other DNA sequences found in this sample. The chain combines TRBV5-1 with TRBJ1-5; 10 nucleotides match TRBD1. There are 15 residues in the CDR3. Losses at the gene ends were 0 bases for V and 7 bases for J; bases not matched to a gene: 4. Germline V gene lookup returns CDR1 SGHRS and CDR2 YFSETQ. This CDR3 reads CASSLGTGGGQPQHF. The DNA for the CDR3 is TGCGCCAGCAGCTTGGGGACAGGGGGAGGCCAGCCCCAGCATTTT.

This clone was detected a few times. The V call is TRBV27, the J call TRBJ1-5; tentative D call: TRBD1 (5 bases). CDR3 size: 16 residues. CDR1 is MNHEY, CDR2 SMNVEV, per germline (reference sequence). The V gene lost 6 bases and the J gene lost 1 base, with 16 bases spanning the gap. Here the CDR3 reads CASSPDSLRSNQPQHF. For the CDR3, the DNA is TGTGCCAGCAGCCCTGACAGTTTGCGGAGCAATCAGCCCCAGCATTTT.

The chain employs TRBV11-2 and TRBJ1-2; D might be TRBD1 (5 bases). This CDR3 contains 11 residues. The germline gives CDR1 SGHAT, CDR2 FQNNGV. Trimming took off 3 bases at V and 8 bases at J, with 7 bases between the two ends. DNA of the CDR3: TGTGCCAGCAGCTTGGGGGGAGGCTACACCTTC. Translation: CASSLGGGYTF.

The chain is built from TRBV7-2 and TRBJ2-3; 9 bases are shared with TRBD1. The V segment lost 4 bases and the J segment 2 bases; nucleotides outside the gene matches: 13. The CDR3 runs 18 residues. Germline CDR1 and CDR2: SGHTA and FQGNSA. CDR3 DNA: TGTGCCAGCAGCTCACGGGACAGGGTTTGGGGGCTCACAGATACGCAGTATTTT. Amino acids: CASSSRDRVWGLTDTQYF.

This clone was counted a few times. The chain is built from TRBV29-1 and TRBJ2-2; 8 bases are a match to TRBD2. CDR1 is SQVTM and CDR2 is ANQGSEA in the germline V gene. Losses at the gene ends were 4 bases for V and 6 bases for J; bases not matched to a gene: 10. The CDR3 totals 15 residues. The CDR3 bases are TGCAGCGTTGCTAGCGGGTCTTCCCCCCCCGGGGAGCTGTTTTTT. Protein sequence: CSVASGSSPPGELFF.

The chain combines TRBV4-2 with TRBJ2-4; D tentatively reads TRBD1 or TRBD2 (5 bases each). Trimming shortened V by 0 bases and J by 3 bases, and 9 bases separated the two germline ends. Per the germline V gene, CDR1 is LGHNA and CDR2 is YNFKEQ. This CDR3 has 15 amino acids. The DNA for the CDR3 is TGTGCCAGCAGCCAAGAACCGGGGCACAAAAACATTCAGTACTTC. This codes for CASSQEPGHKNIQYF.

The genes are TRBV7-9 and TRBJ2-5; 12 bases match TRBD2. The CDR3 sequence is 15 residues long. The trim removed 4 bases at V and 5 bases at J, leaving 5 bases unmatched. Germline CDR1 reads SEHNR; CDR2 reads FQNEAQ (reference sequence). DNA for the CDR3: TGTGCCAGCAGCTCGGGACTAGCGGGTGGGGAGACCCAGTACTTC. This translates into CASSSGLAGGETQYF.

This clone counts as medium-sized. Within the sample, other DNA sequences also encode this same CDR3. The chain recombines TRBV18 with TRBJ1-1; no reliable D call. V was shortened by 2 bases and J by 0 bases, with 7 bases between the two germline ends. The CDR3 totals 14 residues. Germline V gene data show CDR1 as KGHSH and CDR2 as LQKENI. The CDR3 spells CASSPGQMNTEAFF. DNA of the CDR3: TGTGCCAGCTCACCAGGGCAGATGAACACTGAAGCTTTCTTT.

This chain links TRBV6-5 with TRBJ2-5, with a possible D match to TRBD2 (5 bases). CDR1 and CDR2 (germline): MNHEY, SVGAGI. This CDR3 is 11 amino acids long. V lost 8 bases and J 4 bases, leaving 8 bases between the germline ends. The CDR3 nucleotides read TGTGCCAGCTTTCGGGGAGAGACCCAGTACTTC. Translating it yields CASFRGETQYF.

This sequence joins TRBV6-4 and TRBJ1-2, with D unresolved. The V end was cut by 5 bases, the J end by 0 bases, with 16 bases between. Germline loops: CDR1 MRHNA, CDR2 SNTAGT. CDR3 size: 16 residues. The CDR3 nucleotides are TGTGCCAGCAGTTGGAACAGAACTTTACCTAACTATGGCTACACCTTC. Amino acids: CASSWNRTLPNYGYTF.

CDR3 DNA: TGTGCCAGCAGCTTAGGACAGGGGTCGACCACAGATACGCAGTATTTT. It yields the protein CASSLGQGSTTDTQYF. The chain joins TRBV11-1 to TRBJ2-3, with 8 bases that match TRBD1. The trim removed 1 base at V and 2 bases at J, leaving 5 bases unmatched. CDR1 and CDR2 (germline): SGHAT, FQDESV (reference sequence). CDR3 length: 16 amino acids.

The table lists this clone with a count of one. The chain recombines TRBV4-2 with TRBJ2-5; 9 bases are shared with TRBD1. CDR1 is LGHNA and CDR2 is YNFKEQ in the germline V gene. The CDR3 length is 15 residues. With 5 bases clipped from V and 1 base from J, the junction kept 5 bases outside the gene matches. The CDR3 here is CASSSPGQGQETQYF. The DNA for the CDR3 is TGTGCCAGCAGCTCACCGGGACAGGGCCAAGAGACCCAGTACTTC.

CDR3 sequence: CASSQVVAATGNSPLHF. The CDR3 nucleotides are TGCGCCAGCAGCCAAGTAGTGGCAGCTACCGGAAATTCACCCCTCCACTTT. The chain is built from TRBV4-1 and TRBJ1-6; no definite D call. Germline CDR1 reads MGHRA; CDR2 reads YSYEKL. This CDR3 region has 17 residues. Trimming took 1 base from V and 7 from J, leaving 17 bases between them.

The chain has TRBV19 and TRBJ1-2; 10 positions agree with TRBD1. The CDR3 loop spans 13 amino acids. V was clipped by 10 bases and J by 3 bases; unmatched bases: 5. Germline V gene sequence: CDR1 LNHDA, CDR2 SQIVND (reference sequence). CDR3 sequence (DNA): TGTGCCACCTCGACAGGGGGCGACTATGGCTACACCTTC. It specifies CATSTGGDYGYTF.

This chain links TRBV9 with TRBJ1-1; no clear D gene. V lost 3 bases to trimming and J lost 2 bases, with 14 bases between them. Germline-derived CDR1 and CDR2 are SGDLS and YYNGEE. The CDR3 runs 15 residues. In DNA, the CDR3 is TGTGCCAGCAGCGCCCCGGGAGGAAGAAACACTGAAGCTTTCTTT. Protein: CASSAPGGRNTEAFF.

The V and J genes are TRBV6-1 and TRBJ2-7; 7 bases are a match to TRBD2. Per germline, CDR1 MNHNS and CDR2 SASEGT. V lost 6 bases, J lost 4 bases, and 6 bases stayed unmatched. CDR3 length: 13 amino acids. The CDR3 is CASRGRDRYEQYF. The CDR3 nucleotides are TGTGCCAGCAGGGGGAGGGACCGGTACGAGCAGTACTTC.

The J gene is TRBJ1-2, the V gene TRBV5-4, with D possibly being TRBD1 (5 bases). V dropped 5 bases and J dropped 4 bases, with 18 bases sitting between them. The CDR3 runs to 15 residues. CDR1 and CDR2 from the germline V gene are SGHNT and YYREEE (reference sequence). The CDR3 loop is CASSGRDGLGYGYTF. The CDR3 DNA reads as TGTGCCAGCAGTGGTCGGGACGGTCTAGGCTATGGCTACACCTTC.

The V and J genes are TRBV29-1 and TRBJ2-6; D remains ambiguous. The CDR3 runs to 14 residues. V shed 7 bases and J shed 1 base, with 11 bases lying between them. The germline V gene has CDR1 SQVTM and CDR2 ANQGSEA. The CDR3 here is CSAEASSGANVLTF. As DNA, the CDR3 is TGCAGCGCCGAAGCCTCTTCTGGGGCCAACGTCCTGACTTTC.

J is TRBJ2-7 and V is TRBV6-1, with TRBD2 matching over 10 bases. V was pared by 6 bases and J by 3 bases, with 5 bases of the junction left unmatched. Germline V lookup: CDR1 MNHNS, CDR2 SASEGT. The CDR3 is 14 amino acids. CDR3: CASSRTSGIYEQYF. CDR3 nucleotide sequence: TGTGCCAGCAGCCGGACTAGCGGTATCTACGAGCAGTACTTC.

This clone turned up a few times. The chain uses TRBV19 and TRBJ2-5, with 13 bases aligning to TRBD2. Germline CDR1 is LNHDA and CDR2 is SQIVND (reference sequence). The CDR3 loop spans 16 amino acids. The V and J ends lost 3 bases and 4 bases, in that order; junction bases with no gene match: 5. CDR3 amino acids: CASSMGTSGAGETQYF. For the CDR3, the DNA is TGTGCCAGTAGTATGGGGACTAGCGGGGCGGGAGAGACCCAGTACTTC.

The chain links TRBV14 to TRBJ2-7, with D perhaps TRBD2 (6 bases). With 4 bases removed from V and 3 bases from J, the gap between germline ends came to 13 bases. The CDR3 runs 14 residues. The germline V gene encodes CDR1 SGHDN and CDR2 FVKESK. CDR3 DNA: TGTGCCAGCAGCCCGCCGGCGGGAAACTACGAGCAGTACTTC. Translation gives CASSPPAGNYEQYF.

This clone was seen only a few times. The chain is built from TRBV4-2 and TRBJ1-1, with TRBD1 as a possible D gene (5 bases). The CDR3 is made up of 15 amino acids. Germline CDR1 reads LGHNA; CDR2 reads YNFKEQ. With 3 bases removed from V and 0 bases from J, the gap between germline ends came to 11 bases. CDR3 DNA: TGTGCCAGCAGCCACGTGGGGCCTATGAACACTGAAGCTTTCTTT. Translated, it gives CASSHVGPMNTEAFF.

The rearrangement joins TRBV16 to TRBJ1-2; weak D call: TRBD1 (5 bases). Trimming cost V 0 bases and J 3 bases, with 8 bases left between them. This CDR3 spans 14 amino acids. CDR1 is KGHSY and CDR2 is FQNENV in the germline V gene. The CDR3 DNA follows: TGTGCCAGCAGCCAATCTTGGGGCGACTATGGCTACACCTTC. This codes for CASSQSWGDYGYTF.